This is a list of T cell receptor beta chains from one sample in a study of cytomegalovirus exposure and HLA in healthy donors. Here immunoSEQ multiplex PCR was the method, and the copy in TCRdb shows in-frame clones only, minus some. The sample shows 200,000 or so clones, 80% to 90% of them seen only once. The sequenced material came from PBMCs. All receptors derive from a woman between 18 and 29 years old in good health and CMV-seropositive. The CDR3 runs from the conserved cysteine through the conserved F or W. A D gene is named only where the DNA matches it firmly. Clone size appears in some rows only: once, few, many, or a class for an expanded clone.

size: -; J: TRBJ1-2; D: -; V: TRBV6-6; CDR3: CASSYSRGGRSYGYTF; DNA: TGTGCCAGCAGTTACTCTAGGGGGGGGCGCAGCTATGGCTACACCTTC
size: -; J: TRBJ2-1; D: TRBD2; V: TRBV27; CDR3: CASRRLAGDTYNEQFF; DNA: TGTGCCAGCAGGCGACTAGCGGGAGACACCTACAATGAGCAGTTCTTC
size: -; J: TRBJ2-6; D: -; V: TRBV4-1; CDR3: CASSVRRTGANVLTF; DNA: TGCGCCAGCAGCGTACGGAGAACTGGGGCCAACGTCCTGACTTTC
size: -; J: TRBJ2-3; D: TRBD1; V: TRBV6-5; CDR3: CASSGQASDTQYF; DNA: TGTGCCTCCTCAGGACAGGCCTCAGATACGCAGTATTTT
size: -; J: TRBJ2-1; D: TRBD2; V: TRBV9; CDR3: CASSGLAGGPGNEQFF; DNA: TGTGCCAGCAGCGGACTAGCGGGAGGGCCTGGCAATGAGCAGTTCTTC
size: -; J: TRBJ2-2; D: TRBD1; V: TRBV28; CDR3: CASSFGGGQGSTGELFF; DNA: TGTGCCAGCAGTTTTGGAGGGGGACAGGGGTCCACCGGGGAGCTGTTTTTT
size: -; J: TRBJ1-4; D: TRBD1; V: TRBV5-1; CDR3: CASSLGQGLEKLFF; DNA: TGCGCCAGCAGCTTGGGACAGGGATTGGAAAAACTGTTTTTT
size: -; J: TRBJ1-1; D: -; V: TRBV29-1; CDR3: CSATGTEAFF; DNA: TGCAGCGCCACAGGCACTGAAGCTTTCTTT
size: -; J: TRBJ2-7; D: TRBD1; V: TRBV2; CDR3: CASRYGQGVYEQYF; DNA: TGTGCCAGCAGGTACGGACAGGGGGTTTACGAGCAGTACTTC
size: -; J: TRBJ2-1; D: -; V: TRBV19; CDR3: CASSIYRADEQFF; DNA: TGTGCCAGTAGTATCTACAGGGCCGATGAGCAGTTCTTC
size: -; J: TRBJ2-1; D: -; V: TRBV27; CDR3: CASSKGNEQFF; DNA: TGTGCCAGCAGTAAGGGGAATGAGCAGTTCTTC
size: -; J: TRBJ1-4; D: -; V: TRBV28; CDR3: CASSLISGSEDEKLFF; DNA: TGTGCCAGCAGTTTAATTTCAGGGTCAGAGGATGAAAAACTGTTTTTT
size: once; J: TRBJ1-1; D: TRBD1; V: TRBV28; CDR3: CASRTTGSMNTEAFF; DNA: TGTGCCAGCAGGACGACAGGGTCCATGAACACTGAAGCTTTCTTT
size: -; J: TRBJ2-5; D: TRBD2; V: TRBV7-9; CDR3: CASSGGGRLGETQYF; DNA: TGTGCCAGCAGCGGGGGGGGGAGGCTGGGAGAGACCCAGTACTTC
size: -; J: TRBJ2-1; D: -; V: TRBV28; CDR3: CASSQSGALYNEQFF; DNA: TGTGCCAGCTCTCAGTCAGGGGCCCTCTACAATGAGCAGTTCTTC
size: -; J: TRBJ2-7; D: -; V: TRBV29-1; CDR3: CSALAYEQYF; DNA: TGCAGCGCCCTAGCATACGAGCAGTACTTC
size: -; J: TRBJ2-3; D: -; V: TRBV6-4; CDR3: CASRGPGDTQYF; DNA: TGTGCCAGCAGGGGCCCCGGAGATACGCAGTATTTT
size: -; J: TRBJ2-5; D: TRBD2; V: TRBV5-1; CDR3: CASSLGLAEKHQETQYF; DNA: TGCGCCAGCAGCTTGGGACTAGCGGAGAAGCACCAAGAGACCCAGTACTTC
size: -; J: TRBJ2-3; D: TRBD2; V: TRBV10-3; CDR3: CAISAKREFGDTQYF; DNA: TGTGCCATCAGTGCAAAGCGGGAGTTTGGAGATACGCAGTATTTT
size: once; J: TRBJ2-5; D: -; V: TRBV5-6; CDR3: CASSLGGNQETQYF; DNA: TGTGCCAGCAGCTTGGGGGGCAACCAAGAGACCCAGTACTTC
size: once; J: TRBJ2-7; D: -; V: TRBV7-9; CDR3: CASSLNRYEQYF; DNA: TGTGCCAGCAGCCTAAACAGATACGAGCAGTACTTC
size: -; J: TRBJ1-2; D: -; V: TRBV28; CDR3: CASSFRGGYGYTF; DNA: TGTGCCAGCAGTTTTCGCGGGGGCTATGGCTACACCTTC
size: -; J: TRBJ1-4; D: -; V: TRBV11-2; CDR3: CASSSFRQAFHELFF; DNA: TGTGCCAGCAGCTCGTTCCGCCAAGCTTTTCACGAACTGTTTTTT
size: -; J: TRBJ2-7; D: TRBD2; V: TRBV7-3; CDR3: CASSSGLAGVYEQYF; DNA: TGTGCCAGCAGCTCCGGACTAGCGGGAGTCTACGAGCAGTACTTC
size: -; J: TRBJ1-1; D: -; V: TRBV7-8; CDR3: CASSRRGGEALNTEAFF; DNA: TGTGCCAGCAGCCGCCGCGGTGGGGAGGCATTAAACACTGAAGCTTTCTTT
size: -; J: TRBJ2-2; D: TRBD2; V: TRBV25-1; CDR3: CASSPTGLANTGELFF; DNA: TGTGCCAGCAGTCCGACGGGACTAGCAAACACCGGGGAGCTGTTTTTT
size: -; J: TRBJ2-7; D: TRBD2; V: TRBV27; CDR3: CASSRGLAGTRYEQYF; DNA: TGTGCCAGCAGCCGCGGACTAGCGGGGACCAGATACGAGCAGTACTTC
size: -; J: TRBJ2-7; D: TRBD2; V: TRBV10-1; CDR3: CASSEGGTRGYEQYF; DNA: TGCGCCAGCAGCGAGGGAGGGACTAGAGGATACGAGCAGTACTTC
size: -; J: TRBJ2-3; D: -; V: TRBV2; CDR3: CASKEGAWDTQYF; DNA: TGTGCCAGCAAGGAGGGGGCTTGGGATACGCAGTATTTT
size: -; J: TRBJ2-1; D: -; V: TRBV7-9; CDR3: CASSLGLVGRNEQFF; DNA: TGTGCCAGCAGCTTAGGGCTAGTAGGAAGAAATGAGCAGTTCTTC
size: -; J: TRBJ2-5; D: TRBD2; V: TRBV7-8; CDR3: CASSLIAGGSRTKETQYF; DNA: TGTGCCAGCAGCTTGATCGCGGGCGGGAGCCGCACAAAAGAGACCCAGTACTTC
size: -; J: TRBJ1-1; D: TRBD1; V: TRBV7-9; CDR3: CASSSVDRGNTEAFF; DNA: TGTGCCAGCAGCTCAGTCGACAGGGGGAACACTGAAGCTTTCTTT
size: -; J: TRBJ1-1; D: -; V: TRBV27; CDR3: CASSFSQPTEAFF; DNA: TGTGCCAGCAGTTTCTCACAGCCCACTGAAGCTTTCTTT
size: -; J: TRBJ1-2; D: -; V: TRBV28; CDR3: CASSLGPVGGYTF; DNA: TGTGCCAGCAGTTTGGGCCCGGTGGGTGGCTACACCTTC
size: once; J: TRBJ1-2; D: -; V: TRBV5-3; CDR3: CARSLQGWHGYTF; DNA: TGTGCCAGAAGCTTGCAGGGGTGGCACGGCTACACCTTC
size: -; J: TRBJ1-1; D: TRBD1; V: TRBV5-6; CDR3: CASSAAGGRTEAFF; DNA: TGTGCCAGCAGCGCGGCAGGGGGCCGGACTGAAGCTTTCTTT
size: -; J: TRBJ1-4; D: TRBD1; V: TRBV6-5; CDR3: CASNKTGVIEKLFF; DNA: TGTGCCAGCAACAAGACAGGGGTTATCGAAAAACTGTTTTTT
size: -; J: TRBJ1-1; D: -; V: TRBV2; CDR3: CASVTYGGPDTEAFF; DNA: TGTGCCAGCGTAACCTACGGGGGGCCAGACACTGAAGCTTTCTTT